This T cell receptor (beta chain) was found in a study of OX40 agonist ivuxolimab in advanced cancers. About the investigation overall: Ivuxolimab was a fully human IgG2 agonistic monoclonal antibody targeting the costimulatory receptor OX40 (CD134). Intravenous ivuxolimab was administered to patients every 2 weeks at six dose levels: 0.01, 0.1, 0.3, 1.5, 3 and 10 mg/kg. Of the roughly 52 dose-escalation patients, hepatocellular carcinoma was present in about 20, melanoma in around 15, renal cell carcinoma in 9 and head and neck cancer in 9. A male proportion of under 85% and a mean age of about 60 years, ranging from roughly 23 to 90, were recorded for the dose-escalation cohort. Patients were allowed to have had prior anti-PD-1, anti-PD-L1 or anti-CTLA-4 therapy, and about 40% of the dose-escalation patients had been treated with checkpoint inhibitors. Three dose-escalation patients achieved partial responses, one with hepatocellular carcinoma and two with cutaneous melanoma. The purpose of peripheral TCRbeta sequencing was to test whether ivuxolimab changed TCR sequence diversity and led to clonal T-cell expansion. The monotherapy dose-escalation portion (N ≈ 50 patients) of the phase I ivuxolimab trial is reported in the paper.

Patients with a history of autoimmune disease or receiving systemic immunosuppression were excluded from the trial. Peripheral blood for TCR sequencing was collected from all dose cohorts at baseline, on cycle 4 day 1, and on cycle 7 day 1. Samples were obtained from an open-label, multicenter, first-in-human phase I dose-escalation trial of ivuxolimab. Adults with locally advanced or metastatic melanoma, renal cell carcinoma, hepatocellular carcinoma or head and neck squamous cell carcinoma were enrolled in the trial. Before TCR sequencing, CD4+ and CD8+ T cells were separately sorted from peripheral blood. Remarks on this clone: The target of this receptor is not known. Base qualities are not provided; no much larger clone lies one nucleotide away.

CDR1 and CDR2 were assigned from the germline V gene as SQVTM and ANQGSEA. The CDR3 contains 15 residues, cysteine and phenylalanine counted. Just CDR3 DNA is preserved here, 45 bases in frame from base 1. V is shortened by 3 bases, J by 0 bases, and the region joining them spans 13 bases. Genomic DNA was extracted from sorted cells for sequencing of the TCRbeta CDR3 region. The immunoSEQ Assay was used to sequence the TCRbeta CDR3 regions. Imported from immuneACCESS, the table was reduced by TCRdb to in-frame sequences with V and J called. These copies leave out some clones; in studies compared against another copy, an unresolved V gene accounts for under half, and the cause of the remainder is not known. The sample contains about 80,000 clones, around 86% of them found a single time. Under 2.5% of the sample goes to the ten largest clones. The full study reports these points: Clonal expansion of both CD4+ and CD8+ blood T cells was observed from baseline to week 6 at doses 0.1 to 3.0 mg/kg. After ivuxolimab, expanded clones were on average more numerous among CD8+ T cells than among CD4+ T cells. Low levels of normalized T-cell clonal expansion were also seen in some patients who did not respond. The antigen specificity of the peripheral T cells that underwent clonal expansion was not determined. In the 0.1-3.0 mg/kg groups, partial responders had among the lowest normalized peripheral clonal expansion, particularly in CD8+ T cells.

Source: CD4+ or CD8+ T cells sorted from blood, taken in a trial of the OX40 agonist ivuxolimab. The clonotype was recovered from an adult with an advanced solid tumor such as melanoma, head and neck, liver or kidney cancer. The chain is made from TRBV29-1 and TRBJ2-3; no D gene is confidently identified. This receptor has the CDR3 CSVEGSLASTDTQYF. The DNA sequence reads TGCAGCGTTGAGGGCAGCCTCGCTAGCACAGATACGCAGTATTTT.